Included here is one TCR beta chain sequence, with context. Its antigen is undetermined. For TCR, cDNA came from 5'RACE template switching, which added a universal primer site and UMIs. Via MiXCR, TCRdb re-called the 5' RACE reads, giving one row per CDR3 protein. The profile shows around 360,000 distinct CDR3 sequences, about 9.9% of them singletons. The data were taken from a study of T cells after yellow fever vaccination. Study overall: Libraries from low-cell-number fractions were prepared with the SMART-Seq v4 Ultra Low Input RNA kit. Study results and limitations: Booster sampling recovered most clones from primary vaccination (around 96% CD4, roughly 88% CD8).

The length of the CDR3 is 18 residues. Germline values: CDR1 SGDLS, CDR2 YYNGEE. Trimming removed 0 bases from V and 10 bases from J, with 26 bases in between. The rearrangement links TRBV9 to TRBJ2-1, with D possibly called TRBD1 or TRBD2 (5 bases each). Material: PBMCs, obtained on the day of the first yellow fever vaccination. The source is a man aged 18 to 30 who received the YFV17D yellow fever vaccine. As DNA, the CDR3 is TGTGCCAGCAGCGTAGGATGGGGACCCGATTCGGGGATAGAGGAGCAGTTCTTC. It specifies CASSVGWGPDSGIEEQFF.